The clone carrying this T cell receptor beta chain came up many times. This record belongs to a study of CD8 T cells in ankylosing spondylitis. The CDR3 contains 14 residues. V gave up 6 bases and J gave up 4 bases; unmatched junction bases: 7. In TCRdb, the 5' RACE reads were re-called with MiXCR into one record per CDR3 protein. The sample lists hundreds of thousands of distinct CDR3 sequences; less than 9.5% were seen once. Sequences were obtained from blood, either unsorted or a sorted T cell fraction (not recorded which). The origin of this receptor is a female donor with ankylosing spondylitis or in good health (not recorded which). V gene TRBV12-3 or TRBV12-4 combines with J gene TRBJ1-2, with 8 bases that match TRBD1. The CDR3 protein is CASSRQGFGYGYTF. The CDR3 bases are TGTGCCAGCAGCCGACAGGGGTTCGGCTATGGCTACACCTTC.